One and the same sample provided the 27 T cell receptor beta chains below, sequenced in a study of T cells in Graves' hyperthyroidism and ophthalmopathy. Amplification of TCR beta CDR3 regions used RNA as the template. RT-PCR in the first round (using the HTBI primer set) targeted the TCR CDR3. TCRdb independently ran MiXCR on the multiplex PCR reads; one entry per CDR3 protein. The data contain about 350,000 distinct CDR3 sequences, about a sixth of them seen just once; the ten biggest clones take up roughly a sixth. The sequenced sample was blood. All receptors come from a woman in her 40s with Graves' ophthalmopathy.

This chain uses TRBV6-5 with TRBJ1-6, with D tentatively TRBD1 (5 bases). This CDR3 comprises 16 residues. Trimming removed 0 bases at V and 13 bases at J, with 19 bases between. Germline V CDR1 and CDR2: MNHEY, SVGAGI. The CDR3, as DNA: TGTGCCAGCAGTTACTCCCCGGGGGGGAGGGGATCGCCCCTCCACTTT. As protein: CASSYSPGGRGSPLHF.

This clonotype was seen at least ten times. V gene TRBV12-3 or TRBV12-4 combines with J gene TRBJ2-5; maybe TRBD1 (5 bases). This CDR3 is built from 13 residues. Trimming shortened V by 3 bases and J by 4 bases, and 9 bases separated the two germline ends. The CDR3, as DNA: TGTGCCAGCAGTTTGTTAGGGGCAGAGACCCAGTACTTC. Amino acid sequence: CASSLLGAETQYF.

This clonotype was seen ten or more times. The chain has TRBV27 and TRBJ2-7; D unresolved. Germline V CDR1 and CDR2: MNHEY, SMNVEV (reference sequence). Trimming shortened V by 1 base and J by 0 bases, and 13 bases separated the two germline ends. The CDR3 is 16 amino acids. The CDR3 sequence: CASSLFGASSSYEQYF. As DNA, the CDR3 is TGTGCCAGCAGTTTATTTGGAGCAAGTAGCTCCTACGAGCAGTACTTC.

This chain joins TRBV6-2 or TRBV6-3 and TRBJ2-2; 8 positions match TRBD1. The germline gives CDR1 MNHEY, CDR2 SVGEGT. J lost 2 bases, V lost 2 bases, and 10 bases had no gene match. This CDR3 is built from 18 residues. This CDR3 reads CASSYGYPGTGNTGELFF. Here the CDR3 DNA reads TGTGCCAGCAGTTACGGGTATCCTGGGACAGGAAACACCGGGGAGCTGTTTTTT.

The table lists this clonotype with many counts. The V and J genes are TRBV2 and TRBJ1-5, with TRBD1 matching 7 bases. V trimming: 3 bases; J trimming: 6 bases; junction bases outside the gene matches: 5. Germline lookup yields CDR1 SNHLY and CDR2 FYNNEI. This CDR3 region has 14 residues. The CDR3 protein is CASSETQGSQPQHF. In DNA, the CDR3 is TGTGCCAGCAGTGAGACACAGGGGAGTCAGCCCCAGCATTTT.

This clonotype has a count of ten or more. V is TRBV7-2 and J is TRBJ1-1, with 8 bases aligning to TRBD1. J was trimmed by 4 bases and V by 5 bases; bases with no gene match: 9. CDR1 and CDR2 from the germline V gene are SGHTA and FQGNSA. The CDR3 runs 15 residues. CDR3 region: CASSTGQEGSTEAFF. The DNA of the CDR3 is TGTGCCAGCAGCACGGGACAGGAGGGTAGCACTGAAGCTTTCTTT.

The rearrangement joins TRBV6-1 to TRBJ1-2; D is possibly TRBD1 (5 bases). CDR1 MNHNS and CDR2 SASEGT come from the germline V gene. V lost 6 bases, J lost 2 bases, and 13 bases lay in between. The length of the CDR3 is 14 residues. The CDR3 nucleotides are TGTGCCAGCAGGACGGGGGACGGGAACTATGGCTACACCTTC. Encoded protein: CASRTGDGNYGYTF.

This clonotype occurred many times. The DNA for the CDR3 is TGCAGTGCCTACCCCTGGAGTGGGGACAAAGAGACCCAGTACTTC. This sequence encodes CSAYPWSGDKETQYF. This chain links TRBV20-1 with TRBJ2-5, with D perhaps TRBD1 (6 bases). Trimming stripped 6 bases from V and 3 bases from J, with 20 bases between. Germline V gene data show CDR1 as DFQATT and CDR2 as SNEGSKA (reference sequence). The CDR3 runs to 15 residues.

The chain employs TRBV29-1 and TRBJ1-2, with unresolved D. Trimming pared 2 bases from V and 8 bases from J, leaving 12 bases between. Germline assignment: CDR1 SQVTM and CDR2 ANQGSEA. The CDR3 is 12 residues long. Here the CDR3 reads CSVESGPKGYTF. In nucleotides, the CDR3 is TGCAGCGTTGAAAGTGGGCCGAAGGGCTACACCTTC.

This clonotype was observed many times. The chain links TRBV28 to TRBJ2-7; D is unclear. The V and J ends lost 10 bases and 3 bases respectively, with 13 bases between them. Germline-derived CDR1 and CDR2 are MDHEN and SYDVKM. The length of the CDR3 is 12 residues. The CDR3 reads CATATSFYEQYF. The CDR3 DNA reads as TGTGCCACAGCCACTTCGTTCTACGAGCAGTACTTC.

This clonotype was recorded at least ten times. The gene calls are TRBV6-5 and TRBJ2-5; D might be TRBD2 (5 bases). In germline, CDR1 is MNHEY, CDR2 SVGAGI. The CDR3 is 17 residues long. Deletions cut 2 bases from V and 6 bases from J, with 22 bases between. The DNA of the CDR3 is TGTGCCAGCAGTTACGGTGGCAGGACTTCTCCTCGGAAGACCCAGTACTTC. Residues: CASSYGGRTSPRKTQYF.

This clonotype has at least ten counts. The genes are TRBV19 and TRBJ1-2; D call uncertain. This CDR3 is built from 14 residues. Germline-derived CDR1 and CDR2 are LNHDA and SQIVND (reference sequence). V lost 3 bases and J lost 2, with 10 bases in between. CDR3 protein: CASSIPPPNYGYTF. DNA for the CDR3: TGTGCCAGTAGTATTCCTCCCCCAAACTATGGCTACACCTTC.

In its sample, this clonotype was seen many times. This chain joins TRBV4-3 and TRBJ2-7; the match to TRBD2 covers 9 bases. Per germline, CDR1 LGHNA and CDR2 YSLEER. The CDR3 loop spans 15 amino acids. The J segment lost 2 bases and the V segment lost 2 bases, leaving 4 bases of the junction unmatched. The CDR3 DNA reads TGCGCCAGCAGCCAAATGACTAGCGGACCCTACGAGCAGTACTTC. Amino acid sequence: CASSQMTSGPYEQYF.

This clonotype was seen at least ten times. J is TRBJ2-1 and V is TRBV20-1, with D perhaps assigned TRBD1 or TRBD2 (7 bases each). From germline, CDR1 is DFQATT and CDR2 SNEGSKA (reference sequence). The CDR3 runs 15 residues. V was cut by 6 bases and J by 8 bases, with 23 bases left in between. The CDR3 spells CSASDTGRGQYEQFF. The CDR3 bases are TGCAGTGCAAGTGATACAGGGAGGGGGCAGTATGAGCAGTTCTTC.

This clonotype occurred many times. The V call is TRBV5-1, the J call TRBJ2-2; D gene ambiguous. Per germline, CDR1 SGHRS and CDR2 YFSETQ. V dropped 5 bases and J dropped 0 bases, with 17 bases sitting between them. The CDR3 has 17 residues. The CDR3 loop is CASRPRWADANTGELFF. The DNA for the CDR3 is TGCGCCAGCAGGCCCCGGTGGGCGGACGCGAACACCGGGGAGCTGTTTTTT.

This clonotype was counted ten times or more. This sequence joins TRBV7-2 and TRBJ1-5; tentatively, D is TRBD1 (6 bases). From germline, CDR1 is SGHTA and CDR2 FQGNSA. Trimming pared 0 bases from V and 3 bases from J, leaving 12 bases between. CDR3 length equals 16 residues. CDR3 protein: CASSLAGGGPNQPQHF. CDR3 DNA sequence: TGTGCCAGCAGCTTAGCAGGGGGGGGCCCCAATCAGCCCCAGCATTTT.

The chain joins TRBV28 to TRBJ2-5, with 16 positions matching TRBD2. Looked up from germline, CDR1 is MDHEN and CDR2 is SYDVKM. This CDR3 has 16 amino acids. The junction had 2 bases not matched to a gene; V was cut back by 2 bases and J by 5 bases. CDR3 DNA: TGTGCCAGCAGTTTAGGGACTAGCGGGAGGGGCGAGACCCAGTACTTC. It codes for CASSLGTSGRGETQYF.

The CDR3, as DNA: TGTGCCAGCAGACCCTGGACAGGGCAGGACGAGCAGTACTTC. It encodes CASRPWTGQDEQYF. The chain recombines TRBV27 with TRBJ2-7, with 8 bases identical to TRBD1. Trimming at V came to 6 bases and at J to 5 bases, leaving 9 bases not matched to a gene. The CDR3 runs 14 residues. The germline V gene has CDR1 MNHEY and CDR2 SMNVEV (reference sequence).

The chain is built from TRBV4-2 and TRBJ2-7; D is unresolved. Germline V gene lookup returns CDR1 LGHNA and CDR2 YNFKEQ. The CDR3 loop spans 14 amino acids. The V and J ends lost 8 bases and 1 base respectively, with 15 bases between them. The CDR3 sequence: CASGPRSISYEQYF. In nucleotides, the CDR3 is TGTGCCAGCGGCCCACGTTCCATTTCCTACGAGCAGTACTTC.

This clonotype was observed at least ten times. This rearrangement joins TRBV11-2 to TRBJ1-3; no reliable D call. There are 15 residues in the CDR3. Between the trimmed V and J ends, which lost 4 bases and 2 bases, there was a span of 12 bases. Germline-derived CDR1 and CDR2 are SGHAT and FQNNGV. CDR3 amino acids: CASSSARVAGNTIYF. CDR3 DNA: TGTGCCAGCAGCTCGGCACGGGTGGCTGGAAACACCATATATTTT.

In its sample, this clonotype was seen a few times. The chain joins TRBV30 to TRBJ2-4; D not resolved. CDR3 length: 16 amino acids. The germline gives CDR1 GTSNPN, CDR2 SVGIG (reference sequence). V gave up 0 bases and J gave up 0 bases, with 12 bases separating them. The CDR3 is CAWSVRSVLAKNIQYF. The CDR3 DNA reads TGTGCCTGGAGTGTACGGTCAGTCCTAGCCAAAAACATTCAGTACTTC.

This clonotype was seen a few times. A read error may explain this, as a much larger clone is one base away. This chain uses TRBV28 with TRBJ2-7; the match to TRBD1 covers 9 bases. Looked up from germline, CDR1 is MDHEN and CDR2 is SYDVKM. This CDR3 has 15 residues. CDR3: CDSSSTGGIAYEQYF. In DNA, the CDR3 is TGTGACAGCAGCTCGACAGGGGGTATTGCCTACGAGCAGTACTTC.

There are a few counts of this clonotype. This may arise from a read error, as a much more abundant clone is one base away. CDR3 amino acids: CASSIAGHGNTIYF. The CDR3 nucleotides read TGTGCCAGCAGTATAGCAGGCCACGGAAACACCATATATTTT. This rearrangement joins TRBV27 to TRBJ1-3; D is unresolved. CDR1 MNHEY and CDR2 SMNVEV come from the germline V gene (reference sequence). V lost 5 bases, J lost 4 bases, and 12 bases lay in between. This CDR3 contains 14 residues.

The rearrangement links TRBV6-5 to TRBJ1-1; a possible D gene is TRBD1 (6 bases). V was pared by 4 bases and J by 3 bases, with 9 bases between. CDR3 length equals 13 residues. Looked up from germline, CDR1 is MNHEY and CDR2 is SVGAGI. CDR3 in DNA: TGTGCCAGCAGTTTCCGGACAGACACTGAAGCTTTCTTT. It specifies CASSFRTDTEAFF.

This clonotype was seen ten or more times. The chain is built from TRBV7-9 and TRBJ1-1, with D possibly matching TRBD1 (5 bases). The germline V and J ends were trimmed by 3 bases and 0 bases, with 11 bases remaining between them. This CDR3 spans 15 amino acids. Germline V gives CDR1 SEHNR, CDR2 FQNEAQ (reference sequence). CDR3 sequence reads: CASSLGRGMNTEAFF. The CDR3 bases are TGTGCCAGCAGCTTGGGTCGGGGGATGAACACTGAAGCTTTCTTT.

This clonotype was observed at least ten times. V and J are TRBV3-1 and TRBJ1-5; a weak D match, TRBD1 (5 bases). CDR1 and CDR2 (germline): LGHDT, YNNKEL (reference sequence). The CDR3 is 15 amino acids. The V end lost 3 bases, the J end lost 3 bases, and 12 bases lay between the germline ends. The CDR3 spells CASSQWGGTNQPQHF. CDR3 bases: TGTGCCAGCAGCCAGTGGGGCGGTACCAATCAGCCCCAGCATTTT.

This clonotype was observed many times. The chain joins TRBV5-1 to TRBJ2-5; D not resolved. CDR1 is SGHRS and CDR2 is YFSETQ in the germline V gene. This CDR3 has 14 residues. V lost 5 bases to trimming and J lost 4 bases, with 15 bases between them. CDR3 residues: CASRRRKAGETQYF. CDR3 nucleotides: TGCGCCAGCAGGCGACGGAAGGCCGGAGAGACCCAGTACTTC.